The rows below give T cell receptor beta chains drawn from one sample of a study of hypomethylating agent response in myelodysplastic syndrome. Measured with immunoSEQ multiplex PCR; TCRdb has only the in-frame clones, and not every one. The sample has almost 4,500 clones; about four fifths are singletons. The starting material was bone marrow, obtained before or after starting hypomethylating agent treatment for myelodysplastic syndrome (not recorded which). These receptors were collected from a human donor with myelodysplastic syndrome. CDR3s include the opening cysteine and the closing phenylalanine or tryptophan. A D gene is named only where the DNA matches it firmly. Size tells how often a clone was seen (once, few, many) or the class of an expanded clone, and some rows leave it out.

D gene,clone size,J gene,V gene,CDR3 DNA,CDR3 protein
NA,NA,TRBJ1-3,TRBV7-9,TGTGCCAGCAGCGCACGGACGGTCTCTGGAAACACCATATATTTT,CASSARTVSGNTIYF
NA,NA,TRBJ2-7,TRBV1,TGCACCAGCAGCCAAGCGGAGGGCCGGAACGAGCAGTACTTC,CTSSQAEGRNEQYF
NA,once,TRBJ2-2,TRBV5-4,TGTGCCAGCAGCTTGGTTTCAGGTTCCTCGCGAACCGGGGAGCTGTTTTTT,CASSLVSGSSRTGELFF
TRBD2,NA,TRBJ2-3,TRBV7-2,TGTGCCAGCAGCTTAGTAGCGGGAGGCCTGGGTACCACAGATACGCAGTATTTT,CASSLVAGGLGTTDTQYF
NA,NA,TRBJ2-7,TRBV6-5,TGTGCCAGCAGTTACTCGAGCGCCAGCTCCTACGAGCAGTACTTC,CASSYSSASSYEQYF
NA,NA,TRBJ2-5,TRBV4-3,TGCGCCAGCAGCCAGGGGGCTAGCTCTTACCAAGAGACCCAGTACTTC,CASSQGASSYQETQYF
TRBD2,NA,TRBJ2-1,TRBV7-2,TGTGCCAGCTCGACTAGCGGGAGTATCGGTGAGCAGTTCTTC,CASSTSGSIGEQFF
TRBD1,NA,TRBJ2-5,TRBV7-9,TGTGCCAGCAGCTTATGGGACAGCCAAGAGACCCAGTACTTC,CASSLWDSQETQYF
NA,NA,TRBJ2-7,TRBV7-2,TGTGCCAGCAGCTTAGTAGCCGGGGCCAGCTCCTACGAGCAGTACTTC,CASSLVAGASSYEQYF
NA,few,TRBJ1-2,TRBV13,TGTGCCAGCAGCTTAATACAGCGCCCGTGGGATGGCTACACCTTC,CASSLIQRPWDGYTF
NA,NA,TRBJ2-2,TRBV19,TGTGCCAGTAGTCCCTGGGACCCGGGGACCGGGGAGCTGTTTTTT,CASSPWDPGTGELFF
NA,once,TRBJ2-1,TRBV10-3,TGTGCCATCAGTGGGGGAGAAGGGTTTGACAATGAGCAGTTCTTC,CAISGGEGFDNEQFF
TRBD2,NA,TRBJ2-1,TRBV5-1,TGCGCCAGCAGCGGGGGACTAGCGGGGATCTTCTCCTACAATGAGCAGTTCTTC,CASSGGLAGIFSYNEQFF
NA,few,TRBJ1-2,TRBV9,TGTGCCAGCTCCGATCTTACCAGAGGAACTGGCTACACCTTC,CASSDLTRGTGYTF
NA,large,TRBJ1-2,TRBV18,TGTGCCAGCTCACCACCGACAGAGAGTTATGGCTACACCTTC,CASSPPTESYGYTF
TRBD2,NA,TRBJ2-5,TRBV5-4,TGTGCCAGCAGCTTAGCACTAGCGGTAGAGACCCAGTACTTC,CASSLALAVETQYF
TRBD2,NA,TRBJ2-2,TRBV29-1,TGCAGCGTTGGTGAGCGGGAGTCCGGGGAGCTGTTTTTT,CSVGERESGELFF
NA,NA,TRBJ2-2,TRBV28,TGTGCCAGCAGTCTCCTCGGGGCCCCGAACACCGGGGAGCTGTTTTTT,CASSLLGAPNTGELFF
NA,few,TRBJ1-2,TRBV18,TGTGCCAGCTCACCACTTGGAGACGAGGCTAACTATGGCTACACCTTC,CASSPLGDEANYGYTF
NA,once,TRBJ2-1,TRBV4-3,TGCGCCAGCAGCCAAGGTCCGGCTATAGATGAGCAGTTCTTC,CASSQGPAIDEQFF
TRBD2,NA,TRBJ2-7,TRBV27,TGTGCCAGCAGTTTATCGAGGGGCGGGAGCTACGAGCAGTACTTC,CASSLSRGGSYEQYF
NA,NA,TRBJ2-7,TRBV2,TGTGCCAGCAGGGCGGGTATTGAGTACGAGCAGTACTTC,CASRAGIEYEQYF
TRBD1,NA,TRBJ2-7,TRBV5-8,TGTGCCAGCAGCTTGATGGGGACAGGGTTTTATCGGCAGTACTTC,CASSLMGTGFYRQYF
NA,NA,TRBJ1-5,TRBV7-9,TGTGCCAGCAGCTCTACGGAGGGCGCAAGAAGCAATCAGCCCCAGCATTTT,CASSSTEGARSNQPQHF
NA,NA,TRBJ2-6,TRBV5-5,TGTGCCAGCAGCTTGAAAACGGTGCAGGGTTCTTCTGGGGCCAACGTCCTGACTTTC,CASSLKTVQGSSGANVLTF
TRBD2,NA,TRBJ2-2,TRBV15,TGTGCCACCAGCAGAGGGGGTGGCGGGAGGGCCGGGGAGCTGTTTTTT,CATSRGGGGRAGELFF
NA,NA,TRBJ2-7,TRBV15,TGTGCCACCAGCAGAGTATCTAGGGGAACCTACGAGCAGTACTTC,CATSRVSRGTYEQYF
NA,NA,TRBJ1-3,TRBV9,TGTGCCAGCAAGCGGGGTACTGGAAACACCATATATTTT,CASKRGTGNTIYF
TRBD2,NA,TRBJ2-2,TRBV11-2,TGTGCCAGCAGCTTGGGACTATCCAACACCGGGGAGCTGTTTTTT,CASSLGLSNTGELFF
TRBD2,NA,TRBJ2-1,TRBV28,TGTGCCAGCAGTTTAGGGACTAGTGGGGAGCAGTTCTTC,CASSLGTSGEQFF
TRBD1,NA,TRBJ1-2,TRBV7-9,TGTGCCAGCAGCCTAGGGACAGAAATATATGGCTACACCTTC,CASSLGTEIYGYTF
NA,NA,TRBJ1-1,TRBV14,TGTGCCAGCACCCTCAGTATGAACACTGAAGCTTTCTTT,CASTLSMNTEAFF
NA,NA,TRBJ2-5,TRBV27,TGTGCCAGCAGCAAAATAGGAGAGACCCAGTACTTC,CASSKIGETQYF
NA,NA,TRBJ1-1,TRBV21-1,TGTGCCAGCACCAACGTCGGGGGACAGAGAAAATCTAGGCTCGGCACTGAAGCTTTCTTT,CASTNVGGQRKSRLGTEAFF
NA,NA,TRBJ2-3,TRBV11-3,TGTGCCAGCAGCGTCGGAGGTGGGCCCTCAGATACGCAGTATTTT,CASSVGGGPSDTQYF
NA,NA,TRBJ2-1,TRBV4-3,TGCGCCAGCAGCCAAGATTTGGGGGGCAGAAGCGGGGATGAGCAGTTCTTC,CASSQDLGGRSGDEQFF
TRBD2,NA,TRBJ2-1,TRBV9,TGTGCCAGCAGCGGGGGACTAGCGGACCACAATGAGCAGTTCTTC,CASSGGLADHNEQFF
TRBD2,few,TRBJ2-4,TRBV5-6,TGTGCCAGCAGCCAGAGCGGGAGGAGGTCGGCCAAAAACATTCAGTACTTC,CASSQSGRRSAKNIQYF
TRBD2,NA,TRBJ2-1,TRBV14,TGTGCCAGCAGCCAAGCGACTACGTGGGGGGGTGAGCAGTTCTTC,CASSQATTWGGEQFF
TRBD2,NA,TRBJ2-1,TRBV29-1,TGCAGCGTTGAAGGATTCCCAGCGGGAGTACTCGATGAGCAGTTCTTC,CSVEGFPAGVLDEQFF
NA,once,TRBJ2-5,TRBV5-1,TGCGCCAGCAGCTCACAAGAGACCCAGTACTTC,CASSSQETQYF
NA,few,TRBJ2-3,TRBV4-3,TGCGCCAGCAGCCAAGATGAACAGGGGGGGACAGATACGCAGTATTTT,CASSQDEQGGTDTQYF
NA,NA,TRBJ2-2,TRBV6-1,TGTGCCAGCAGTGACCGCGAGGCCGGGGAGCTGTTTTTT,CASSDREAGELFF
TRBD1,NA,TRBJ1-4,TRBV5-6,TGTGCCAGCAGCTTGGGCGGGACAGGTCGTGAAAAACTGTTTTTT,CASSLGGTGREKLFF
NA,NA,TRBJ1-2,TRBV7-9,TGTGCCAGCAGCCCAGGGACGCGGCCTGGCTACACCTTC,CASSPGTRPGYTF
NA,NA,TRBJ1-2,TRBV5-1,TGCGCCAGCAGCTTCACCCGACACCTCTATGGCTACACCTTC,CASSFTRHLYGYTF
TRBD1,NA,TRBJ1-5,TRBV7-2,TGTGCCAGCAGTTCCGGGACAGGGATCAATCAGCCCCAGCATTTT,CASSSGTGINQPQHF
TRBD2,NA,TRBJ2-7,TRBV7-2,TGTGCCAGCAGCTCGGGACTAGCGACTGCCTACGAGCAGTACTTC,CASSSGLATAYEQYF
NA,NA,TRBJ1-1,TRBV29-1,TGCAGCGTCACCTCCTTTGGGGTGGTGAACACTGAAGCTTTCTTT,CSVTSFGVVNTEAFF
NA,NA,TRBJ2-7,TRBV11-2,TGTGCCAGCAGCTTAGTACAGCCCTACGAGCAGTACTTC,CASSLVQPYEQYF
NA,NA,TRBJ2-1,TRBV28,TGTGCCAGCAGACCAAGACCCCCTCCGTACAATGAGCAGTTCTTC,CASRPRPPPYNEQFF
NA,NA,TRBJ2-3,TRBV9,TGTGCCAGCAGCCGGGGAGTAGCCCCAGATACGCAGTATTTT,CASSRGVAPDTQYF
NA,NA,TRBJ2-3,TRBV5-6,TGTGCCAGCAGCTTGGGTGCCGGGCTCCGCACAGATACGCAGTATTTT,CASSLGAGLRTDTQYF
NA,NA,TRBJ2-1,TRBV18,TGTGCCAGCTCCCCGTACGGGGGGCCTGAGCAGTTCTTC,CASSPYGGPEQFF